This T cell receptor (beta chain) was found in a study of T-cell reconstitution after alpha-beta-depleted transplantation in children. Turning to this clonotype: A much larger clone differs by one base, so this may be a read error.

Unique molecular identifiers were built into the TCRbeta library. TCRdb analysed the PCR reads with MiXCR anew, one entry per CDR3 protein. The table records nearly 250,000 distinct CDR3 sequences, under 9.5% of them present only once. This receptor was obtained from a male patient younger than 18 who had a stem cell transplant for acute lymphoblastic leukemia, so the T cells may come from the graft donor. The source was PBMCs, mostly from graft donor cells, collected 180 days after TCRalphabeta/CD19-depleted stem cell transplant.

CDR3 coding DNA: TGTGCCAGCACTAGGTCAGGGGTTAGCTCAGATACGCAGTATTTT. This gives the protein CASTRSGVSSDTQYF. This rearrangement joins TRBV12-3 or TRBV12-4 to TRBJ2-3; D may be TRBD1 (6 bases). This CDR3 region has 15 residues. V was trimmed by 7 bases and J by 4 bases, leaving 18 bases between them.